This T cell receptor (beta chain) was recorded in a study of blood T cell repertoires in COVID-19. Of note for this clone: One junction end disagrees with the germline gene, perhaps due to a read error.

CDR1 and CDR2 from the germline V gene are SSHAT and FNYEAQ (reference sequence). The CDR3 contains 19 residues. Method: immunoSEQ multiplex PCR; TCRdb's copy keeps in-frame clones and lacks some. The data show approximately 240,000 clones, approximately 79% seen once. The chain links TRBV7-7 to TRBJ2-3, with TRBD1 matching over 9 bases. This receptor was taken from a woman in her 40s with active or convalescent COVID-19. Sequences were obtained from peripheral blood. The CDR3 DNA sequence: TGTGCTAGCAGCCTAGGACAGGGGCCTAGGAGCGCTAGCACAGATACGCAGTATTTT. Its protein product is CASSLGQGPRSASTDTQYF.